One sample yielded the 19 T cell receptor beta chains listed below, sequenced in a study of spatial heterogeneity in lung cancer. A single record per CDR3 protein comes from TCRdb applying MiXCR to the 5' RACE reads. This table has tens of thousands of distinct CDR3 sequences, approximately 4.6% appearing once. Time point noted: sample taken at primary tumor resection. Sequences were derived from PBMCs, sampled at surgery. These TCRs come from a male donor with early-stage non-small cell lung cancer.

The sample holds many counts of this clonotype. The chain recombines TRBV3-1 with TRBJ1-6; no clear D. CDR3 length: 12 residues. V was shortened by 5 bases and J by 9 bases, with 8 bases between the two germline ends. Germline lookup yields CDR1 LGHDT and CDR2 YNNKEL (reference sequence). The CDR3 DNA reads TGTGCCAGCAGCGTCAGAGGTTCACCCCTCCACTTT. Protein: CASSVRGSPLHF.

In its sample, this clonotype was seen many times. The CDR3 DNA reads as TGTGCCAGCAGCCGGCAGGGAGGAACCTACGAGCAGTACTTC. Translated, it gives CASSRQGGTYEQYF. This chain joins TRBV27 and TRBJ2-7, with a tentative D call TRBD2 (6 bases). The CDR3 contains 14 residues. V was pared by 6 bases and J by 2 bases, with 14 bases between. The germline gives CDR1 MNHEY, CDR2 SMNVEV (reference sequence).

The chain joins TRBV3-1 to TRBJ2-7, with 8 nucleotides matching TRBD2. Germline lookup yields CDR1 LGHDT and CDR2 YNNKEL (reference sequence). The CDR3 length is 15 residues. Trimming removed 4 bases from V and 0 bases from J; junction bases left unmatched: 5. The CDR3 is CASSPVAGSSYEQYF. In DNA form, the CDR3 reads TGTGCCAGCAGCCCCGTAGCGGGGAGCTCCTACGAGCAGTACTTC.

This clonotype was detected many times. V is TRBV7-9 and J is TRBJ2-7, with 13 bases identical to TRBD2. CDR3 size: 15 residues. Germline lookup yields CDR1 SEHNR and CDR2 FQNEAQ (reference sequence). The V segment lost 4 bases and the J segment 0 bases; nucleotides outside the gene matches: 0. In nucleotides, the CDR3 is TGTGCCAGCAGCTGGACTAGCGGGAGCTCCTACGAGCAGTACTTC. This sequence encodes CASSWTSGSSYEQYF.

This chain links TRBV11-3 with TRBJ2-2, with unresolved D. The CDR3 has 17 amino acids. V was pared by 0 bases and J by 0 bases, with 11 bases between. Germline CDR1 reads SGHNT; CDR2 reads YENEEA. The CDR3 nucleotides read TGTGCCAGCAGCTTAGATCTTCAGGCAGCGAACACCGGGGAGCTGTTTTTT. Translated, it gives CASSLDLQAANTGELFF.

This clonotype was detected only once. One end of the junction varies from germline; a read error may be responsible. The CDR3 bases are TGCAGTGCTAGGGAACTTTTAGGGGGCAATGAGCAGTTCTTT. It translates to CSARELLGGNEQFF. The chain recombines TRBV20-1 with TRBJ2-1, with TRBD1 identical over 7 bases. Germline-derived CDR1 and CDR2 are DFQATT and SNEGSKA (reference sequence). The CDR3 spans 14 residues.

The chain recombines TRBV7-9 with TRBJ2-7; 7 positions match TRBD1. Germline V gene sequence: CDR1 SEHNR, CDR2 FQNEAQ (reference sequence). The CDR3 contains 14 residues. The V segment lost 5 bases and the J segment 2 bases; nucleotides outside the gene matches: 6. The CDR3 spells CASSGWDSTYEQYF. CDR3 bases: TGTGCCAGCAGCGGGTGGGACAGTACCTACGAGCAGTACTTC.

In its sample, this clonotype was seen many times. This sequence joins TRBV2 and TRBJ1-6; D is unclear. This CDR3 is 13 amino acids long. V was shortened by 5 bases and J by 10 bases, with 12 bases between the two germline ends. Germline loops: CDR1 SNHLY, CDR2 FYNNEI. CDR3 protein: CASSLTLRSPLHF. The CDR3 DNA reads as TGTGCCAGCAGTTTAACTCTGCGGTCACCCCTCCACTTT. Full variable domain (missing parts from reference TRBV2 and TRBJ1-6): EPEVTQTPSHQVTQMGQEVILRCVPISNHLYFYWYRQILGQKVEFLVSFYNNEISEKSEIFDDQFSVERPDGSNFTLKIRSTKLEDSAMYFCASSLTLRSPLHFGNGTRLTVT.

This clonotype was picked up many times. The V call is TRBV11-2, the J call TRBJ2-7; 7 nucleotides line up with TRBD2. There are 15 residues in the CDR3. Germline V gene data show CDR1 as SGHAT and CDR2 as FQNNGV. The V and J ends lost 5 bases and 3 bases, in that order; junction bases with no gene match: 10. The CDR3 reads CASSPSRRGYYEQYF. In DNA, the CDR3 is TGTGCCAGCAGCCCCTCCCGGCGGGGGTACTACGAGCAGTACTTC.

There are many counts of this clonotype. Written as DNA, the CDR3 is TGCAGTGCTCGTCCGACAATTTTCTCTGGAAACACCATATATTTT. As protein: CSARPTIFSGNTIYF. The chain uses TRBV20-1 and TRBJ1-3, with D hard to call. Germline V gene data show CDR1 as DFQATT and CDR2 as SNEGSKA (reference sequence). The length of the CDR3 is 15 residues. V was cut by 5 bases and J by 0 bases, with 14 bases left in between.

This clonotype was detected many times. The chain combines TRBV7-9 with TRBJ1-2; D possibly corresponds to TRBD1 (6 bases). This CDR3 is built from 12 residues. Germline CDR1 reads SEHNR; CDR2 reads FQNEAQ (reference sequence). With 5 bases removed from V and 4 bases from J, the gap between germline ends came to 8 bases. As DNA, the CDR3 is TGTGCCAGCAGCGGACAGTCCTATGGCTACACCTTC. Translation: CASSGQSYGYTF.

This clonotype occurred many times. The CDR3 here is CASSSRGQGVAYEQYF. In DNA form, the CDR3 reads TGTGCCAGCAGCTCGCGCGGACAGGGGGTGGCCTACGAGCAGTACTTC. The chain carries TRBV7-8 and TRBJ2-7; 10 bases are shared with TRBD1. V shed 4 bases and J 2 bases; nucleotides not matched to a gene: 8. Germline lookup yields CDR1 SGHVS and CDR2 FQNEAQ. There are 16 residues in the CDR3.

This clonotype was detected many times. The chain carries TRBV11-2 and TRBJ2-7; TRBD1 aligns across 7 bases. V shed 4 bases, J shed 1 base, and the junction held 7 bases outside the gene matches. The CDR3 is made up of 15 amino acids. Germline CDR1 and CDR2: SGHAT and FQNNGV. The chain's CDR3 is CASSSSGTVSYEQYF. CDR3 coding DNA: TGTGCCAGCAGCTCTTCCGGGACAGTATCCTACGAGCAGTACTTC. The complete variable domain, with remaining parts taken from reference TRBV11-2 and TRBJ2-7, reads EAGVAQSPRYKIIEKRQSVAFWCNPISGHATLYWYQQILGQGPKLLIQFQNNGVVDDSQLPKDRFSAERLKGVDSTLKIQPAKLEDSAVYLCASSSSGTVSYEQYFGPGTRLTVT.

There are many counts of this clonotype. This chain connects TRBV6-5 to TRBJ2-5; 11 nucleotides line up with TRBD2. Germline V lookup: CDR1 MNHEY, CDR2 SVGAGI. V dropped 0 bases and J dropped 4; count of bases not matched to a gene: 4. The CDR3 is 16 amino acids. The CDR3 sequence is CASSYSGLAGAETQYF. The CDR3 DNA reads as TGTGCCAGCAGTTACTCCGGACTAGCGGGCGCAGAGACCCAGTACTTC.

This clonotype appeared a few times. The chain recombines TRBV18 with TRBJ2-2; D gene ambiguous. The V gene's germline CDR1 is KGHSH and CDR2 LQKENI. The V end was cut by 3 bases, the J end by 6 bases, with 20 bases between. The CDR3 totals 17 residues. The CDR3 DNA is TGTGCCAGCTCACCTCGTCCCGAGACAATTAGAGCCGGGGAGCTGTTTTTT. It specifies CASSPRPETIRAGELFF.

This clonotype was picked up many times. The genes are TRBV6-2 or TRBV6-3 and TRBJ2-7; D is possibly TRBD2 (5 bases). The germline V gene encodes CDR1 MNHEY and CDR2 SVGEGT. V shed 6 bases and J shed 2 bases, with 14 bases lying between them. The CDR3 is 14 amino acids. Here the CDR3 DNA reads TGTGCCAGCAGCCCCCCAAGGGAGACCTACGAGCAGTACTTC. This encodes CASSPPRETYEQYF.

This clonotype was seen at least ten times. V usage is TRBV11-2 and J usage is TRBJ1-5; D is unresolved. Trimming shortened V by 6 bases and J by 0 bases, and 9 bases separated the two germline ends. CDR1 and CDR2 (germline): SGHAT, FQNNGV. The CDR3 contains 14 residues. The CDR3 DNA reads as TGTGCCAGCAGTTTGGGTGGTAGCAATCAGCCCCAGCATTTT. Translated, it gives CASSLGGSNQPQHF.

This clonotype was counted many times. The rearrangement links TRBV5-5 to TRBJ1-4, with 8 bases identical to TRBD1. Looked up from germline, CDR1 is SGHKS and CDR2 is YYEKEE (reference sequence). V was pared by 2 bases and J by 6 bases, with 6 bases of the junction left unmatched. This CDR3 is built from 15 residues. CDR3 DNA: TGTGCCAGCAGCTTATTTGGACAGGGCTATGAAAAACTGTTTTTT. Encoded protein: CASSLFGQGYEKLFF.

Many counts were recorded for this clonotype. The V call is TRBV5-6, the J call TRBJ1-2; D is undetermined. CDR1 and CDR2 from the germline V gene are SGHDT and YYEEEE. V lost 6 bases and J 8 bases, leaving 14 bases between the germline ends. The CDR3 covers 12 residues. CDR3 in DNA: TGTGCCAGCAAAATAACGGGCCGCGGCTACACCTTC. Encoded protein: CASKITGRGYTF.